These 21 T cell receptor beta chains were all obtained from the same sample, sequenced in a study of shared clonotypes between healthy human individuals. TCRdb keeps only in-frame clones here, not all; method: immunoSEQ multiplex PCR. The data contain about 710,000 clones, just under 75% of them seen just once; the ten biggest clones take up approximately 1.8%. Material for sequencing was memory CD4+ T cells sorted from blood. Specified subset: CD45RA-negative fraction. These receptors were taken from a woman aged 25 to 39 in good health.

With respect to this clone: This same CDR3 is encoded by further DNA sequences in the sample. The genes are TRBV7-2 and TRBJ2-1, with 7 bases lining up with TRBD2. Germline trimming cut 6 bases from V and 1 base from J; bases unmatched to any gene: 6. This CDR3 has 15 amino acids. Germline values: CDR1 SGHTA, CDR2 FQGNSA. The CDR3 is CASSPQRDSYNEQFF. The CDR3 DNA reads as TGTGCCAGCAGTCCCCAGCGGGATTCCTACAATGAGCAGTTCTTC.

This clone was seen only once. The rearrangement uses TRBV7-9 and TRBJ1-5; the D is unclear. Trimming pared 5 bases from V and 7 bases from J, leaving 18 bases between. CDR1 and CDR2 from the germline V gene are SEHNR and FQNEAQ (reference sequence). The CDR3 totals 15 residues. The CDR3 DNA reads TGTGCCAGCAGCGCAGGTAGCGGAGAATGGCAGCCCCAGCATTTT. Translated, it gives CASSAGSGEWQPQHF.

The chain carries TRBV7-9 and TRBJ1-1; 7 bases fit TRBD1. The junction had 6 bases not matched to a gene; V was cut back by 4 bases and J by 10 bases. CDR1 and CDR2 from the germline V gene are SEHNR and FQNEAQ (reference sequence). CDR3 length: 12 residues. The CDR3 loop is CASSYPTGTAFF. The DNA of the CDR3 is TGTGCCAGCAGCTATCCGACAGGGACAGCTTTCTTT. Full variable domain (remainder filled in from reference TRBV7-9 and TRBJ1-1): DTGVSQNPRHKITKRGQNVTFRCDPISEHNRLYWYRQTLGQGPEFLTYFQNEAQLEKSRLLSDRFSAERPKGSFSTLEIQRTEQGDSAMYLCASSYPTGTAFFGQGTRLTVV.

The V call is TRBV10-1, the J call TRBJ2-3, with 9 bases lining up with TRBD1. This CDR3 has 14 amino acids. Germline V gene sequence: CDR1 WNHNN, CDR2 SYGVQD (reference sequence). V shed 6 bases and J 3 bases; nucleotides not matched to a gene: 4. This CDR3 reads CASSAGQGTDTQYF. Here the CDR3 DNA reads TGCGCCAGCAGCGCCGGACAGGGGACAGATACGCAGTATTTT.

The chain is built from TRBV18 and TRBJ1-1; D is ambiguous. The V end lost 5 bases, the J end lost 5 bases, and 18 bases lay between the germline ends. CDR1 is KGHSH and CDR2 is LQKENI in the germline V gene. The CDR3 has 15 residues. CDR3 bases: TGTGCCAGCTCAATGGTGTTGGGGTCGGGAACTGAAGCTTTCTTT. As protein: CASSMVLGSGTEAFF.

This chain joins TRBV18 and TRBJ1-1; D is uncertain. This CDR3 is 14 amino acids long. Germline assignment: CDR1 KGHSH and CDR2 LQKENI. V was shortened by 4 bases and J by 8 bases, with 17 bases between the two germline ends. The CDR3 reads CASSLEPDPREAFF. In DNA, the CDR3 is TGTGCCAGCTCACTGGAACCGGATCCTCGAGAAGCTTTCTTT.

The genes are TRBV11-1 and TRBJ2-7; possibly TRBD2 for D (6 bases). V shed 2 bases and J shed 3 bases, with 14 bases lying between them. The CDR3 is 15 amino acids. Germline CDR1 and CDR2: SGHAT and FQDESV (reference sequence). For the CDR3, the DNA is TGTGCCAGCAGCTTATTCGGGAGTCTCTTCTACGAGCAGTACTTC. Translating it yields CASSLFGSLFYEQYF.

DNA of the CDR3: TGCGCCAGCAGCTTGGACACTAGCGGGCGTTACAATGAGCAGTTCTTC. Encoded protein: CASSLDTSGRYNEQFF. V and J are TRBV5-1 and TRBJ2-1; 9 bases agree with TRBD2. CDR1 SGHRS and CDR2 YFSETQ come from the germline V gene. With V trimmed by 0 bases and J by 4 bases, 5 bases remained unmatched. The CDR3 runs to 16 residues.

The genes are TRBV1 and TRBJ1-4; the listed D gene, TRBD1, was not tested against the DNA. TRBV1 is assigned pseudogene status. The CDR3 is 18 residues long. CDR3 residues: CTSSQVSLQRDSNEKLFF. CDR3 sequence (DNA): TGCACCAGCAGCCAAGTTAGCCTCCAACGGGACAGCAATGAAAAACTGTTTTTT.

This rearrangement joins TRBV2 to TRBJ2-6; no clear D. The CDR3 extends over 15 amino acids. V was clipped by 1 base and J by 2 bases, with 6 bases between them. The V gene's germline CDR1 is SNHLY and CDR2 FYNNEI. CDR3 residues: CASSEGAAGANVLTF. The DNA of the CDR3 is TGTGCCAGCAGTGAAGGGGCAGCTGGGGCCAACGTCCTGACTTTC.

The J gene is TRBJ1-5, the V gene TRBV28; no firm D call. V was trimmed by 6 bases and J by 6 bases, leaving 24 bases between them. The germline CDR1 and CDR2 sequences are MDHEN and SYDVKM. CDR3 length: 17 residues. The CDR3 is CASRPLVGVKSPQPQHF. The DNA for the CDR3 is TGTGCCAGCAGGCCACTCGTTGGGGTGAAGTCGCCTCAGCCCCAGCATTTT.

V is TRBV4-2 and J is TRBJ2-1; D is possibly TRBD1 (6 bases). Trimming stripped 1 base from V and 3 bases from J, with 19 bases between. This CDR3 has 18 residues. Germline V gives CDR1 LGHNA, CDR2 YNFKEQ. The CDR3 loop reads CASSQGMGTGIVYNEQFF. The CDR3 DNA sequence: TGTGCCAGCAGCCAAGGGATGGGCACAGGGATTGTCTACAATGAGCAGTTCTTC.

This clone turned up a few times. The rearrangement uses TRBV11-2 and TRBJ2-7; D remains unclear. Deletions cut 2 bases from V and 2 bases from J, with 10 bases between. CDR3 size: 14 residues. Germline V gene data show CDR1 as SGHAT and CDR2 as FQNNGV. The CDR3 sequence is CASSLIYTTYEQYF. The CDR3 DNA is TGTGCCAGCAGCTTAATATACACTACCTACGAGCAGTACTTC.

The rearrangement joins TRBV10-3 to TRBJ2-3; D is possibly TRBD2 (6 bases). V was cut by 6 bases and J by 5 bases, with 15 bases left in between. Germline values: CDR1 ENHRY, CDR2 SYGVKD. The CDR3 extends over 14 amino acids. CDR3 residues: CAISAGGSKDTQYF. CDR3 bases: TGTGCCATCAGCGCTGGGGGGTCGAAAGATACGCAGTATTTT.

The CDR3 here is CASSSPGLAYEQYF. CDR3 nucleotides: TGTGCCAGCAGTTCCCCGGGACTAGCCTACGAGCAGTACTTC. The rearrangement links TRBV28 to TRBJ2-7, with 8 positions matching TRBD2. After removal of 4 bases from V and 2 bases from J, the junction contained 4 bases not matched to a gene. Germline V gene lookup returns CDR1 MDHEN and CDR2 SYDVKM. This CDR3 is 14 amino acids long.

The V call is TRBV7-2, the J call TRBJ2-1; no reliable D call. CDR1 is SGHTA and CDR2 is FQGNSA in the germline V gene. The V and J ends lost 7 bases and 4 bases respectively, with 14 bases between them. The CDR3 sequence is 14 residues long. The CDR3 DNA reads TGTGCCAGCACCTTTGCAAAGGCATACAATGAGCAGTTCTTC. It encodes CASTFAKAYNEQFF.

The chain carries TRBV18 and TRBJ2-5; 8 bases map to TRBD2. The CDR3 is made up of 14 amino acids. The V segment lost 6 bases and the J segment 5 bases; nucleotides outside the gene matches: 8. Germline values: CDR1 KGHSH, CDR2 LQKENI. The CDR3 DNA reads TGTGCCAGCTCCCCGGGGGGGGCCCGGGAGACCCAGTACTTC. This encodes CASSPGGARETQYF.

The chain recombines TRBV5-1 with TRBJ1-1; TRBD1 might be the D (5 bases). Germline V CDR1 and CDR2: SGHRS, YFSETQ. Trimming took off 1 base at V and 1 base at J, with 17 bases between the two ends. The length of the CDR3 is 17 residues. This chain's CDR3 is CASSLLGGRGPNTEAFF. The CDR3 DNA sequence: TGCGCCAGCAGCTTGCTCGGTGGTAGGGGTCCGAACACTGAAGCTTTCTTT.

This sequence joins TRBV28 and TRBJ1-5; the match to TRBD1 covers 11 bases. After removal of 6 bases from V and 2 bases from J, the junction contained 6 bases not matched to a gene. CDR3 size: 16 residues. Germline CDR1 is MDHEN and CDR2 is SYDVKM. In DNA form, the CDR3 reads TGTGCCAGCAGAAAACAGGGACAGGGGGGCAATCAGCCCCAGCATTTT. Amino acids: CASRKQGQGGNQPQHF. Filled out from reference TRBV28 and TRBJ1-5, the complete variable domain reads DVKVTQSSRYLVKRTGEKVFLECVQDMDHENMFWYRQDPGLGLRLIYFSYDVKMKEKGDIPEGYSVSREKKERFSLILESASTNQTSMYLCASRKQGQGGNQPQHFGDGTRLSIL.

CDR3 nucleotide sequence: TGTGCCAGCTCCCAAGAGGGAGGGACTAACACCGGGGAGCTGTTTTTT. Translating it yields CASSQEGGTNTGELFF. V gene TRBV27 combines with J gene TRBJ2-2; TRBD2 matches 7 bases. V lost 8 bases and J lost 2; bases outside the gene matches: 11. CDR3 length: 16 residues. CDR1 and CDR2 from the germline V gene are MNHEY and SMNVEV (reference sequence).

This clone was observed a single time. CDR3 sequence (DNA): TGCGCCAGCAGCCCTGGGACAGGGGGCCTTTATAGCAATCAGCCCCAGCATTTT. Amino acids: CASSPGTGGLYSNQPQHF. The chain employs TRBV10-2 and TRBJ1-5; 12 bases match TRBD1. V shed 6 bases and J 0 bases; nucleotides not matched to a gene: 9. Germline CDR1 WSHSY, CDR2 SAAADI. The length of the CDR3 is 18 residues.